This T cell receptor beta chain derives from a study of blood T cell repertoires in COVID-19. For the study at large: The United States, Italy and Spain supplied acute and convalescent COVID-19 samples. The analysed material was cDNA or gDNA that came from T cells, B-cell-depleted T cells, or PBMCs.

In the authors' workflow: Estimation of nucleated cell counts was performed using reference gene primer amplification. TCRdb keeps only in-frame clones here, not all; method: immunoSEQ multiplex PCR. V and J calls and clone size are given by that table; D and trimming were obtained from the DNA. The repertoire holds about 100,000 clones, about 85% seen once, with more than 1.5% in the top ten. With V trimmed by 4 bases and J by 1 base, 6 bases remained unmatched. The CDR3 covers 16 residues. Looked up from germline, CDR1 is LGHDT and CDR2 is YNNKEL (reference sequence). The rearrangement joins TRBV3-1 (or the pseudogene TRBV3-2) to TRBJ1-3; 8 bases agree with TRBD1. This TCR was sampled from a woman aged 70 to 79 with active or convalescent COVID-19. The material sequenced was peripheral blood. Here the CDR3 DNA reads TGTGCCAGCAGCCCGACAGGGGCGAAATCTGGAAACACCATATATTTT. Protein sequence: CASSPTGAKSGNTIYF.